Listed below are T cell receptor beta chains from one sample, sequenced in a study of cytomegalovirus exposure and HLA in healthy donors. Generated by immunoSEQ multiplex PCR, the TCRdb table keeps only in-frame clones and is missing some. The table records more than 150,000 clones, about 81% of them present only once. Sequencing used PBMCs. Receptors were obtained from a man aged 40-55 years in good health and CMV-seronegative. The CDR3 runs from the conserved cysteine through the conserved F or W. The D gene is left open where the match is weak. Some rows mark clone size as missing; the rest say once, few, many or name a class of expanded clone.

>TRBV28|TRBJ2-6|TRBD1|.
TGTGCCAGCAGAAACAGGGGTTCTTCTGGGGCCAACGTCCTGACTTTC
CASRNRGSSGANVLTF
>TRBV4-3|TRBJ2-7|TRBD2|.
TGCGCCAGCAGCGCAACTAGCGGCTACGAGCAGTACTTC
CASSATSGYEQYF
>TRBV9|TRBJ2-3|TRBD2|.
TGTGCCAGCAGCCTCATCTCGGGGGGGGGAGCAACAGATACGCAGTATTTT
CASSLISGGGATDTQYF
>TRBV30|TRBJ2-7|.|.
TGTGCCTGGAGTGTACAGTTCTACGAGCAGTACTTC
CAWSVQFYEQYF
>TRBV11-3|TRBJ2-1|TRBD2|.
TGTGCCAGCAGCTTAGAAGCGGGGGATACCAATGAGCAGTTCTTC
CASSLEAGDTNEQFF
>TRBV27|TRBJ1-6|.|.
TGTGCCAGCAGTTTATCGGGGGGACGGAGAAGATTGTCCTATAATTCACCCCTCCACTTT
CASSLSGGRRRLSYNSPLHF
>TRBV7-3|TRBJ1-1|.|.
TGTGCCAGCTCGCGGGGATACAACACTGAAGCTTTCTTT
CASSRGYNTEAFF
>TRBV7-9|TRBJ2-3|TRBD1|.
TGTGCCAGCAGTCCCAAACAGGGGAAGGAATCAGATACGCAGTATTTT
CASSPKQGKESDTQYF
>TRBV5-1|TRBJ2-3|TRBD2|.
TGCGCCAGCAGCCTCCGCCAGACACTAGCGGGAGTGAGAGATACGCAGTATTTT
CASSLRQTLAGVRDTQYF
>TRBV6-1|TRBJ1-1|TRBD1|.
TGTGCCAGCACTTGGACAGGTAGGACTGAAGCTTTCTTT
CASTWTGRTEAFF
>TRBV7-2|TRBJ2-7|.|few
TGTGCCAGCAGCCCGACAATCCGACAGGTTGGGTACGAGCAGTACTTC
CASSPTIRQVGYEQYF
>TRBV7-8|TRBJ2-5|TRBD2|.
TGTGCCAGCAGCCCAGTTGGGCGGGGGGTAGAAGAGACCCAGTACTTC
CASSPVGRGVEETQYF
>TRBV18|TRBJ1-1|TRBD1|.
TGTGCCAGCTCACCACCTACAACAGGGGTGGGCACTGAAGCTTTCTTT
CASSPPTTGVGTEAFF
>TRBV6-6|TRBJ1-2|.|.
TGTGCCAGCAGTTACTCGTCGTTGGGGGCTGACGGCTACACCTTC
CASSYSSLGADGYTF
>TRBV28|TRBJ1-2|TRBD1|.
TGTGCCAGCACAGAGGACAGGTCCTTAGGTGGCTACACCTTC
CASTEDRSLGGYTF
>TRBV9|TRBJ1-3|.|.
TGTGCCAGCAGCGTGGGCAGGGGCTCTGGAAACACCATATATTTT
CASSVGRGSGNTIYF
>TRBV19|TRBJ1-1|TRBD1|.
TGTGCCAGTAGTGGGCGGGACAGATTGAACACTGAAGCTTTCTTT
CASSGRDRLNTEAFF